This T cell receptor (beta chain) was identified during a study of radiotherapy plus CTLA-4 blockade in lung cancer. The overall study: Among enrolled patients, about 18% responded and 31% achieved disease control.

Overall study results and limits: Blood saw expansion of tumor-derived TCR clones after radiotherapy plus ipilimumab.

CTLA-4 blockade with ipilimumab, together with focal radiation, was given to patients with chemo-refractory metastatic non-small-cell lung cancer. Sequencing was performed with immunoSEQ multiplex PCR; in TCRdb, only in-frame clones are kept and a portion is missing. The repertoire holds tens of thousands of clones, with approximately 84% as singletons. About this clone: Its target is not known.

The CDR3 loop spans 15 amino acids. Trimming shortened V by 5 bases and J by 0 bases, and 13 bases separated the two germline ends. CDR1 is SGHTA, CDR2 FQGNSA, per germline. The clonotype comes from a human donor with non-small cell lung cancer whose response to radiotherapy plus ipilimumab could not be evaluated. This chain links TRBV7-2 with TRBJ2-5; D perhaps matches TRBD1 (6 bases). This specimen consisted of peripheral blood, obtained from a patient treated with radiotherapy plus ipilimumab. CDR3 nucleotide sequence: TGTGCCAGCAGCCGCAATGACAGGTACCAAGAGACCCAGTACTTC. Protein product: CASSRNDRYQETQYF.